This TCR beta chain was found in a study of T-cell memory formation after mild COVID-19. Per the germline V gene, CDR1 is MNHEY and CDR2 is SMNVEV (reference sequence). V was cut by 3 bases and J by 0 bases, with 6 bases left in between. The CDR3 consists of 15 residues. TCRdb passed the 5' RACE reads through MiXCR, listing each CDR3 protein once. In the table there are some 450,000 distinct CDR3 sequences, 15% to 20% of which are singletons. This receptor was identified in an adult woman who had mild COVID-19 (a few samples of this study predate the infection). Cell type and time point are not known. Sequencing input: PBMCs or a T cell subset sorted from them (not recorded which). J is TRBJ2-6 and V is TRBV27; a weak D match, TRBD2 (5 bases). The CDR3 bases are TGTGCCAGCAGTTTTGAGGGCTCTGGGGCCAACGTCCTGACTTTC. Its protein product is CASSFEGSGANVLTF.